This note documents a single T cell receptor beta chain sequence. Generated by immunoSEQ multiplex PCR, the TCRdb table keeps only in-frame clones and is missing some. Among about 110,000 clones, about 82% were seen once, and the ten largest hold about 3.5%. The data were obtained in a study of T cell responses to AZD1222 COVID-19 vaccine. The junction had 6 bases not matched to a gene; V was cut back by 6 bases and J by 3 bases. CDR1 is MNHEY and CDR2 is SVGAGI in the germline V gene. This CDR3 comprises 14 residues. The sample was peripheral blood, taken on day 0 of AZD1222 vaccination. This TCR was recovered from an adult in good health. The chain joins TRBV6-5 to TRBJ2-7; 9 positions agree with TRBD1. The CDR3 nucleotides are TGTGCCAGCAGCCGGGACAGGGTAAACTACGAGCAGTACTTC. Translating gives CASSRDRVNYEQYF.